This T cell receptor beta chain was retrieved from a study of blood T cell repertoires in COVID-19. Across the whole study: Sources were T cells, B-cell-depleted T cells, or PBMCs; the material itself was cDNA or gDNA.

Germline V gene data show CDR1 as SGHRS and CDR2 as YFSETQ. V dropped 3 bases and J dropped 4; count of bases not matched to a gene: 5. This CDR3 region has 15 residues. Libraries were prepared by immunoSEQ multiplex PCR; TCRdb keeps only in-frame clonotypes and omits some of them. The sample has hundreds of thousands of clones, more than 75% seen once. The material sequenced was PBMCs or T cells enriched from blood (not recorded which). This chain connects TRBV5-1 to TRBJ1-1; 11 bases align to TRBD1. The source of this sequence is a woman aged 55-69 years in a cohort exposed to, infected with or recovered from COVID-19 (not recorded which). The CDR3 loop reads CASSSGQGAATEAFF. The DNA for the CDR3 is TGCGCCAGCAGCTCCGGACAGGGGGCGGCCACTGAAGCTTTCTTT.